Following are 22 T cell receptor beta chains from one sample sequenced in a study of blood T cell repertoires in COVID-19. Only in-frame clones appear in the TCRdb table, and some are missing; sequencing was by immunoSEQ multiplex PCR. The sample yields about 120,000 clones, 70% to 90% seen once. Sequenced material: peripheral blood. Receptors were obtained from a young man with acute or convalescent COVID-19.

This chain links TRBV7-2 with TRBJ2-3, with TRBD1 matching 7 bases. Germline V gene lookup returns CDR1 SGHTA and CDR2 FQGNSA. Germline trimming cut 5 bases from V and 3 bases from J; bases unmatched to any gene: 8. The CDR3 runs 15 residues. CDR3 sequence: CASSPRDSPTDTQYF. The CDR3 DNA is TGTGCCAGCAGCCCCAGGGACAGCCCGACAGATACGCAGTATTTT.

The CDR3 DNA sequence: TGTGCCAGCAGCCCTTTAGGGACAGAAGAGACCCAGTACTTC. It specifies CASSPLGTEETQYF. The genes are TRBV2 and TRBJ2-5, with 7 bases fitting TRBD1. CDR1 and CDR2 from the germline V gene are SNHLY and FYNNEI. CDR3 length: 14 residues. Trimming at V came to 6 bases and at J to 3 bases, leaving 7 bases not matched to a gene.

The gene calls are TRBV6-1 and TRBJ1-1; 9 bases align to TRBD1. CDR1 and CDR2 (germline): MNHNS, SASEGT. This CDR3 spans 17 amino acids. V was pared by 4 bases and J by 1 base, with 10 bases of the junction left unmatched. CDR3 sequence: CASSALRQGGTNTEAFF. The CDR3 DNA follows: TGTGCCAGCAGTGCCTTACGACAGGGGGGGACGAACACTGAAGCTTTCTTT.

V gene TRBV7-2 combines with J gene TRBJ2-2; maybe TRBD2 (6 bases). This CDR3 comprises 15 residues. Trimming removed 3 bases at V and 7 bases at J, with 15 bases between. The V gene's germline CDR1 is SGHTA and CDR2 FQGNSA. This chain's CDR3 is CASSFVLAPGGELFF. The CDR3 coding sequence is TGTGCCAGCAGCTTTGTACTAGCCCCGGGCGGGGAGCTGTTTTTT.

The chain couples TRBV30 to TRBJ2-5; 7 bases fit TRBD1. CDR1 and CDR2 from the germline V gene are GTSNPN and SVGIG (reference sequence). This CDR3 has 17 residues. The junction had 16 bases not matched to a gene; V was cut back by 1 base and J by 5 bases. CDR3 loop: CAWSAGLRQGLRETQYF. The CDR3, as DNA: TGTGCCTGGAGTGCCGGGCTGAGACAGGGATTGAGGGAGACCCAGTACTTC.

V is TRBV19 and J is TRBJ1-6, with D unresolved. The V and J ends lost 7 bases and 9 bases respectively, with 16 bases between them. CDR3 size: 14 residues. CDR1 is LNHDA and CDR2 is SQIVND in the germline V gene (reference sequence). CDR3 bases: TGTGCCAGTACTGGGAAGGGAGCCTTTTCACCCCTCCACTTT. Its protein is CASTGKGAFSPLHF.

The CDR3 sequence: CASSLVAGGNTIYF. In nucleotides, the CDR3 is TGTGCCAGCAGCTTAGTAGCAGGGGGAAACACCATATATTTT. V is TRBV7-9 and J is TRBJ1-3; perhaps TRBD1 as D (5 bases). CDR1 is SEHNR, CDR2 FQNEAQ, per germline (reference sequence). V was shortened by 1 base and J by 4 bases, with 8 bases between the two germline ends. This CDR3 has 14 residues.

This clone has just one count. The CDR3 nucleotides are TGTGCCACCAGCAGGGCCTCTTTAAATGAGCAGTTCTTC. It specifies CATSRASLNEQFF. The rearrangement uses TRBV15 and TRBJ2-1, with D unresolved. The V end was cut by 3 bases, the J end by 7 bases, with 10 bases between. Germline V gives CDR1 LNHNV, CDR2 YYDKDF (reference sequence). The CDR3 contains 13 residues.

The CDR3 reads CASLMGPGQPQHF. In DNA, the CDR3 is TGTGCCAGCCTAATGGGGCCCGGTCAGCCCCAGCATTTT. The J gene is TRBJ1-5, the V gene TRBV6-5; possibly TRBD1 for D (5 bases). The CDR3 has 13 amino acids. Germline assignment: CDR1 MNHEY and CDR2 SVGAGI. Trimming left V 8 bases short and J 6 bases short, with 14 bases between.

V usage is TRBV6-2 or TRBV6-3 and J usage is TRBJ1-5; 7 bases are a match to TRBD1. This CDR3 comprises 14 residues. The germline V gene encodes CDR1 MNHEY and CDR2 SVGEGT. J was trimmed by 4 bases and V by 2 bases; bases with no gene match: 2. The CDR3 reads CASSYGQENQPQHF. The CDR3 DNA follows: TGTGCCAGCAGTTACGGACAGGAGAATCAGCCCCAGCATTTT.

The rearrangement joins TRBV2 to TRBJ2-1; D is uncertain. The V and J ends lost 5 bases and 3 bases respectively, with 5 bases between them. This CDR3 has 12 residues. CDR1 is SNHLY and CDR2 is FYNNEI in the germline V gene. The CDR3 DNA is TGTGCCAGCAGTCCCTTCTACAATGAGCAGTTCTTC. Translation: CASSPFYNEQFF. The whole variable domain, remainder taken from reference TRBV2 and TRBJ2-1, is EPEVTQTPSHQVTQMGQEVILRCVPISNHLYFYWYRQILGQKVEFLVSFYNNEISEKSEIFDDQFSVERPDGSNFTLKIRSTKLEDSAMYFCASSPFYNEQFFGPGTRLTVL.

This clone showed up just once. CDR3 DNA: TGCGCCAGCAGCCACGATAAACATGCCCCGGGACAGAGTTACAATGAGCAGTTCTTC. It specifies CASSHDKHAPGQSYNEQFF. V and J are TRBV4-3 and TRBJ2-1; TRBD1 agrees at 7 bases. Germline lookup yields CDR1 LGHNA and CDR2 YSLEER. Trimming at V came to 3 bases and at J to 4 bases, leaving 18 bases not matched to a gene. The CDR3 sequence is 19 residues long.

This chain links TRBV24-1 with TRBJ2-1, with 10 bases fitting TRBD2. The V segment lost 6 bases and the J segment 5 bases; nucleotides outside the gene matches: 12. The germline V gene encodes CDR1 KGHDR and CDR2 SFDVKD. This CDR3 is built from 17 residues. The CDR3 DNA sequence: TGTGCCACCAGTTCGGGGGCAATTAGCGGGAGGAACAATGAGCAGTTCTTC. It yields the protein CATSSGAISGRNNEQFF.

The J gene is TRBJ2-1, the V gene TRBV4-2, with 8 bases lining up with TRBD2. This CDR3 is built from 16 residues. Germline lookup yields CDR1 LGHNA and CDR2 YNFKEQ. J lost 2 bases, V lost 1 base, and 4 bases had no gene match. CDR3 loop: CASSQAGGATYNEQFF. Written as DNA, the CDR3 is TGTGCCAGCAGCCAAGCCGGGGGGGCCACCTACAATGAGCAGTTCTTC.

In DNA form, the CDR3 reads TGTGCCAGCAGCCGGAGTGACAGGGGGCTGAACATTCAGTACTTC. This encodes CASSRSDRGLNIQYF. This chain joins TRBV7-2 and TRBJ2-4; TRBD1 agrees at 10 bases. CDR3 size: 15 residues. Losses at the gene ends were 5 bases for V and 7 bases for J; bases not matched to a gene: 8. CDR1 SGHTA and CDR2 FQGNSA come from the germline V gene.

CDR3 nucleotides: TGTGCCAGCAGCGTAGCCTACTGGAGCACAGATACGCAGTATTTT. Amino acid sequence: CASSVAYWSTDTQYF. V is TRBV9 and J is TRBJ2-3; D gene unclear. The CDR3 consists of 15 residues. CDR1 and CDR2 (germline): SGDLS, YYNGEE. Between the trimmed V and J ends, which lost 0 bases and 0 bases, there was a span of 8 bases. The whole variable domain, remainder taken from reference TRBV9 and TRBJ2-3, is DSGVTQTPKHLITATGQRVTLRCSPRSGDLSVYWYQQSLDQGLQFLIQYYNGEERAKGNILERFSAQQFPDLHSELNLSSLELGDSALYFCASSVAYWSTDTQYFGPGTRLTVL.

CDR3 residues: CASSPGQGRSSNQPQHF. The CDR3 coding sequence is TGTGCCAGCAGCCCTGGACAGGGGCGTTCCTCGAATCAGCCCCAGCATTTT. The chain is built from TRBV7-2 and TRBJ1-5, with TRBD1 matching over 9 bases. The CDR3 is 17 residues long. The germline CDR1 and CDR2 sequences are SGHTA and FQGNSA. After removal of 5 bases from V and 4 bases from J, the junction contained 12 bases not matched to a gene.

This chain's CDR3 is CASSFSGDEAFF. The DNA of the CDR3 is TGTGCCAGCAGCTTTTCAGGGGATGAAGCTTTCTTT. V gene TRBV7-9 combines with J gene TRBJ1-1; a possible D gene is TRBD1 (6 bases). Germline assignment: CDR1 SEHNR and CDR2 FQNEAQ (reference sequence). V was trimmed by 3 bases and J by 7 bases, leaving 9 bases between them. This CDR3 has 12 residues.

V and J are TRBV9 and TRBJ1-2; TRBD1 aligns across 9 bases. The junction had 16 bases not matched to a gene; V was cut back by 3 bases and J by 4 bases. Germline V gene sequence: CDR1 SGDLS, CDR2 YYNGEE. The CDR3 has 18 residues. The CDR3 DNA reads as TGTGCCAGCAGCGCCCCGGGGGGCCCGAGGACAGGGGTCTATGGCTACACCTTC. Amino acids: CASSAPGGPRTGVYGYTF.

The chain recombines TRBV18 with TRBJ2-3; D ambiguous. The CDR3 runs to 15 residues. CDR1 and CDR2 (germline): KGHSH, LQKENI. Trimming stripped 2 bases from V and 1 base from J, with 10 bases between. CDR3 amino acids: CASSPAVTGTDTQYF. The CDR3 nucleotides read TGTGCCAGCTCACCAGCCGTCACGGGCACAGATACGCAGTATTTT.

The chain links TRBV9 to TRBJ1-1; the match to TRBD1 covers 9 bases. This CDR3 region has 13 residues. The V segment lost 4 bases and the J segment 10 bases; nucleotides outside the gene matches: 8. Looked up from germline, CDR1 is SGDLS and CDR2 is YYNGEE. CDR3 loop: CASSSGQGFVAFF. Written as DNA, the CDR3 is TGTGCCAGCAGCTCCGGACAGGGGTTCGTAGCTTTCTTT.

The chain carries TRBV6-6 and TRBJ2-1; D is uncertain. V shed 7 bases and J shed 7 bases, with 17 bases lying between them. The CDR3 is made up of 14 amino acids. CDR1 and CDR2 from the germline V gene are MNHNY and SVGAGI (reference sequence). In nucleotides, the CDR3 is TGTGCCAGCACCTCACTACCGAGTGGTAATGAGCAGTTCTTC. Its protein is CASTSLPSGNEQFF.